The text below deals with one T cell receptor (beta chain). This same CDR3 is encoded by further DNA sequences in the sample. The CDR3 extends over 14 amino acids. The V gene's germline CDR1 is MNHEY and CDR2 SVGAGI. The V gene lost 2 bases and the J gene lost 2 bases, with 9 bases spanning the gap. The method was immunoSEQ multiplex PCR; TCRdb's version includes in-frame clones alone and lacks a portion of them. The sample contains 75,000 to 95,000 clones, roughly nine tenths of which appear only once. These data are taken from a study of PD-L1 blockade in urothelial cancer. V gene TRBV6-5 combines with J gene TRBJ1-2; D possibly corresponds to TRBD1 (6 bases). The sequence was collected from a man in his fifties or sixties with urothelial cancer. The specimen comprised PBMCs, sampled around atezolizumab (anti-PD-L1) treatment. CDR3 coding DNA: TGTGCCAGCAGTTACAGTACAGGGAACTATGGCTACACCTTC. It translates to CASSYSTGNYGYTF.